Below are 2 T cell receptor beta chains sequenced from a single sample in a study of blood T cell repertoires in COVID-19. The data were produced by immunoSEQ multiplex PCR, yet TCRdb's version contains in-frame clones alone and is incomplete. The sample contains 230,000 or so clones, around 84% of which appear only once. Sequencing was carried out using PBMCs or T cells enriched from blood (not recorded which). These receptors were collected from a woman between 50 and 59 years old who had been exposed to COVID-19.

V usage is TRBV2 and J usage is TRBJ1-3; no clear D gene. The germline V and J ends were trimmed by 2 bases and 2 bases, with 13 bases remaining between them. The germline V gene has CDR1 SNHLY and CDR2 FYNNEI. The CDR3 runs 16 residues. The CDR3 is CASSELPASTGNTIYF. Written as DNA, the CDR3 is TGTGCCAGCAGTGAACTCCCTGCTTCTACTGGAAACACCATATATTTT. The whole variable domain, remainder taken from reference TRBV2 and TRBJ1-3, is EPEVTQTPSHQVTQMGQEVILRCVPISNHLYFYWYRQILGQKVEFLVSFYNNEISEKSEIFDDQFSVERPDGSNFTLKIRSTKLEDSAMYFCASSELPASTGNTIYFGEGSWLTVV.

In regard to this clone: The same CDR3 can be traced to other DNA sequences in this sample. V and J are TRBV6-5 and TRBJ1-5; D not resolved. Germline V CDR1 and CDR2: MNHEY, SVGAGI. CDR3 length equals 14 residues. V was trimmed by 0 bases and J by 0 bases, leaving 3 bases between them. CDR3 region: CASSYSSSNQPQHF. CDR3 DNA: TGTGCCAGCAGTTACTCGAGTAGCAATCAGCCCCAGCATTTT.